The present T cell receptor beta chain was sequenced within a study of T cell responses to AZD1222 COVID-19 vaccine. General study findings and limits: Spike was spanned by vaccine-associated CD4 TCRs, which were dominant at 160-218 and 743-854. Clonal diversity may have been underestimated in mostly white British donors. Repertoire collection took place solely once the T cell response had peaked.

About this clone: Antigen: not known.

Measured with immunoSEQ multiplex PCR; TCRdb has only the in-frame clones, and not every one. The sample lists some 130,000 clones; about 89% were seen once. Whether given at about 4 or about 12 weeks, second doses were pooled. Germline CDR1 and CDR2: MNHEY and SVGAGI. The CDR3 is 15 amino acids. V was cut by 2 bases and J by 3 bases, with 13 bases left in between. This chain joins TRBV6-5 and TRBJ1-1; no reliable D call. This receptor was taken from an adult who received the AZD1222 COVID-19 vaccine. The sequences come from peripheral blood, collected 28 days after the second AZD1222 dose. CDR3 nucleotides: TGTGCCAGCAGTTACGCGGACTCTAGGGACACTGAAGCTTTCTTT. This gives the protein CASSYADSRDTEAFF.